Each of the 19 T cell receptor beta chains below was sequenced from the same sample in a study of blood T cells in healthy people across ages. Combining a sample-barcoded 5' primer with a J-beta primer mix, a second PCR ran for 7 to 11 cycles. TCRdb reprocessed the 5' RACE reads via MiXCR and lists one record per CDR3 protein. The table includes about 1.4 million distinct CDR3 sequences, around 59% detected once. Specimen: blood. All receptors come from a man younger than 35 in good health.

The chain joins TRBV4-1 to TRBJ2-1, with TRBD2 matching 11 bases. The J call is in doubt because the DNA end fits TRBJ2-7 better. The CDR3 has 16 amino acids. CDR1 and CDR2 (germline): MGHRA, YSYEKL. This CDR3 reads CASSQFTSGSTYEQYF. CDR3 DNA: TGCGCCAGCAGCCAGTTCACTAGCGGGAGTACGTACGAGCAGTACTTC.

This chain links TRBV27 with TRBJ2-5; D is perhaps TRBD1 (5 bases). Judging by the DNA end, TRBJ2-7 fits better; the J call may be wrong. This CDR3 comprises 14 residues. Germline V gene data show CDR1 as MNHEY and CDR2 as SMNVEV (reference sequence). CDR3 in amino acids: CASNYLKGQGEQYF. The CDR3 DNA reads TGTGCCAGCAACTATCTCAAGGGGCAGGGCGAGCAGTACTTC.

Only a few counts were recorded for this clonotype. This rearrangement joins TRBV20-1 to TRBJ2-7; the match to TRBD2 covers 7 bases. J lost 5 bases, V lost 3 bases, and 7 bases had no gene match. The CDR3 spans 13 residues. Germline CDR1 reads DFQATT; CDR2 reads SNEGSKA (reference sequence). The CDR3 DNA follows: TGCAGTGCTAGGGGGGGAGGGTTGAACGAGCAGTACTTC. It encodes CSARGGGLNEQYF.

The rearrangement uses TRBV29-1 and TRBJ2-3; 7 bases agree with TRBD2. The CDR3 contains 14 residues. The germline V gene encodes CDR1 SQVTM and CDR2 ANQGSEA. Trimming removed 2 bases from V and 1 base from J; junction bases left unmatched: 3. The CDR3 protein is CSVERTSGTDTQYF. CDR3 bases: TGCAGCGTTGAACGTACTAGCGGCACAGATACGCAGTATTTT.

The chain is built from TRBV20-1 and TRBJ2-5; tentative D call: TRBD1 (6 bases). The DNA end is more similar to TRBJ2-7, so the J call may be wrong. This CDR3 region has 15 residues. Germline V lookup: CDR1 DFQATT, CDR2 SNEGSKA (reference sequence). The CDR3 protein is CSARTYRELAYEQYF. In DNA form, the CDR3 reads TGCAGTGCCCGAACCTACAGGGAATTAGCCTACGAGCAGTACTTC.

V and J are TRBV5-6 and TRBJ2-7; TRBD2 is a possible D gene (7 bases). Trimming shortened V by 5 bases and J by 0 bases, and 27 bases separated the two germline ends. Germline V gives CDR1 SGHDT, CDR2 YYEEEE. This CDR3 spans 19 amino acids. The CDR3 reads CASRSLRRGGIRASYEQYF. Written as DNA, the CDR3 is TGTGCCAGCAGGTCCTTGAGGAGGGGGGGCATTCGAGCCTCCTACGAGCAGTACTTC.

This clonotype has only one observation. The CDR3 loop reads CASQDSPDSNQPQHF. The CDR3 nucleotides are TGTGCCAGCCAGGACAGCCCCGATAGCAATCAGCCCCAGCATTTT. J is TRBJ1-5 and V is TRBV7-6, with D possibly being TRBD1 (6 bases). Germline loops: CDR1 SGHVS, CDR2 FNYEAQ. Trimming took 8 bases from V and 0 from J, leaving 14 bases between them. The CDR3 has 15 amino acids.

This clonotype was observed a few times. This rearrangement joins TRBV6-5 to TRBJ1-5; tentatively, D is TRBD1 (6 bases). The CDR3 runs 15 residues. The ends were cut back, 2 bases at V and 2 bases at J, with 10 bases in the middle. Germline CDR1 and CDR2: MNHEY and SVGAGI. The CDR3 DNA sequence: TGTGCCAGCAGTTACACCTGGACAGGCAATCAGCCCCAGCATTTT. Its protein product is CASSYTWTGNQPQHF.

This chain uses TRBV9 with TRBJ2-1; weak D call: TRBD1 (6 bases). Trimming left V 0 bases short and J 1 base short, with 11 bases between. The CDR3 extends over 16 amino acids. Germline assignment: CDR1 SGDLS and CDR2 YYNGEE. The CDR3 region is CASSVDLRGSYNEQFF. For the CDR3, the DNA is TGTGCCAGCAGCGTAGATTTGAGGGGGTCCTACAATGAGCAGTTCTTC.

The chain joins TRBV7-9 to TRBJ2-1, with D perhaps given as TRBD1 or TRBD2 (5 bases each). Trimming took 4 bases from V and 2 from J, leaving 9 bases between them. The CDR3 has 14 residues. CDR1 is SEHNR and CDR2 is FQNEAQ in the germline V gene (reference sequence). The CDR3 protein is CASSSGRTYNEQFF. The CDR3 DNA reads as TGTGCCAGCAGCTCGGGACGGACCTACAATGAGCAGTTCTTC.

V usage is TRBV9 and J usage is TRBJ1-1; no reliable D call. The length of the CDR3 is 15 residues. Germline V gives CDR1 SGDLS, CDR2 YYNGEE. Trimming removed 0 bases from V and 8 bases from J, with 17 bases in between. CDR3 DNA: TGTGCCAGCAGCGTAGACGTGGTGGGGTTTCGAGAAGCTTTCTTT. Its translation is CASSVDVVGFREAFF.

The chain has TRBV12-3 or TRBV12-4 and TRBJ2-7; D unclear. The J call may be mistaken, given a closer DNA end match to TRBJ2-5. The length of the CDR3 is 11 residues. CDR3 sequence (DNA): TGTGCCAGTCAGTTCGGAAAGACCCAGTACTTC. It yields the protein CASQFGKTQYF.

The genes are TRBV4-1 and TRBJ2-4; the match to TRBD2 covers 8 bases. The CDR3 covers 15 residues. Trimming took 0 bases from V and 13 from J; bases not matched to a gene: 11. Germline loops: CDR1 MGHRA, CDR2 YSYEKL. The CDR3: CASSQETGGPWEQYF. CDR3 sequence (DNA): TGCGCCAGCAGCCAAGAAACGGGAGGGCCATGGGAGCAGTACTTC.

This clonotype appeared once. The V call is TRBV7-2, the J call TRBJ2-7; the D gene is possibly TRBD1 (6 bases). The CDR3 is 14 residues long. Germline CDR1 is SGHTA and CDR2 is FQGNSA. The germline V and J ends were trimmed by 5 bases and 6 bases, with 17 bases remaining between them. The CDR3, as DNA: TGTGCCAGCAGCCCACAGGGACCTCAAGGCGAGCAGTACTTC. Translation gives CASSPQGPQGEQYF.

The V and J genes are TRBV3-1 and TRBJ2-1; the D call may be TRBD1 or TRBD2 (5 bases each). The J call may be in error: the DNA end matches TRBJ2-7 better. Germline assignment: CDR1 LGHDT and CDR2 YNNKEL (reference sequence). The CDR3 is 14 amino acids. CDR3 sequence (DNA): TGTGCCAGCAGCTCGCCGGGACGGAAGATGGAGCAGTACTTC. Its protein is CASSSPGRKMEQYF.

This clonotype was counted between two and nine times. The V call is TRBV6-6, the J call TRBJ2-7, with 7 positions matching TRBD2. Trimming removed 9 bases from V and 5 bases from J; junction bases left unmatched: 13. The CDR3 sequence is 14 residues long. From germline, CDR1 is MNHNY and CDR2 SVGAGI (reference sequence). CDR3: CASGLGGSLDEQYF. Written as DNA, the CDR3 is TGTGCCAGTGGGCTGGGCGGGAGTCTGGACGAGCAGTACTTC.

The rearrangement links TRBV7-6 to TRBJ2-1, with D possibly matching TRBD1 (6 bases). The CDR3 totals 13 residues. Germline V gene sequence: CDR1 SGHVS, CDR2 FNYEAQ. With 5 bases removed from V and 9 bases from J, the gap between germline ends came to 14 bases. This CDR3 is CASSDRTAGEQFF. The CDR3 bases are TGTGCCAGCAGCGACCGGACAGCCGGTGAGCAGTTCTTC. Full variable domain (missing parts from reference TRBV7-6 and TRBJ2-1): GAGVSQSPRYKVTKRGQDVALRCDPISGHVSLYWYRQALGQGPEFLTYFNYEAQQDKSGLPNDRFSAERPEGSISTLTIQRTEQRDSAMYRCASSDRTAGEQFFGPGTRLTVL.

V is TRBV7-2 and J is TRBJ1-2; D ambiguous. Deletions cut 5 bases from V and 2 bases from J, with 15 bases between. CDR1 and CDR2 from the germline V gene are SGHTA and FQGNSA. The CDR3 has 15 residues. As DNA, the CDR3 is TGTGCCAGCAGCCCACACAGCCAGCTAAACTATGGCTACACCTTC. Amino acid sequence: CASSPHSQLNYGYTF.

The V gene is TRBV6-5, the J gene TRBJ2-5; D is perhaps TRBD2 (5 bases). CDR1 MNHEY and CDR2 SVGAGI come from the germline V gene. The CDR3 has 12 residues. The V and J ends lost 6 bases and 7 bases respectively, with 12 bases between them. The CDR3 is CASRPSSGTQYF. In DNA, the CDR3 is TGTGCCAGCAGGCCCTCAAGCGGGACCCAGTACTTC.